One TCR beta chain is described in this entry. The V end lost 0 bases, the J end lost 1 base, and 10 bases lay between the germline ends. Germline values: CDR1 SGHVS, CDR2 FQNEAQ. The length of the CDR3 is 17 residues. Some clones are missing from TCRdb's copy, which holds only in-frame ones; the method was immunoSEQ multiplex PCR. The table has about 2.4 million clones, 80% to 95% seen once. This entry comes from a study of shared clonotypes between healthy human individuals. Sequencing used naive CD4+ T cells from PBMCs. Subset defined: CD45RA+ positively selected. The rearrangement links TRBV7-8 to TRBJ2-6; D unclear. The clonotype comes from a man between 18 and 35 years old in good health. Some clones in this sample may be carry-over from other donors' samples. CDR3 protein: CASSLARLLSGANVLTF. The DNA for the CDR3 is TGTGCCAGCAGCTTAGCCAGGCTGCTTTCTGGGGCCAACGTCCTGACTTTC.